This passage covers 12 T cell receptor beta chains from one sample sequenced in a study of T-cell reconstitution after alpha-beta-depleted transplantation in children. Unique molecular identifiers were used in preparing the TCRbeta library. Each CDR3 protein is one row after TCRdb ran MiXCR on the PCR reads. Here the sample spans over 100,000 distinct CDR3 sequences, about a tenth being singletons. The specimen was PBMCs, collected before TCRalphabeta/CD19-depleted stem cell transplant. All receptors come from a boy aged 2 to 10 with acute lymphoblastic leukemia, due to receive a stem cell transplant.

CDR3 amino acids: CASSLGGERTASELFF. The CDR3 nucleotides are TGTGCCAGCAGCCTGGGGGGGGAACGGACTGCGTCGGAGCTGTTTTTT. The chain carries TRBV7-9 and TRBJ2-2, with 7 bases aligning to TRBD2. CDR3 size: 16 residues. The trim removed 5 bases at V and 10 bases at J, leaving 16 bases unmatched. The germline gives CDR1 SEHNR, CDR2 FQNEAQ (reference sequence).

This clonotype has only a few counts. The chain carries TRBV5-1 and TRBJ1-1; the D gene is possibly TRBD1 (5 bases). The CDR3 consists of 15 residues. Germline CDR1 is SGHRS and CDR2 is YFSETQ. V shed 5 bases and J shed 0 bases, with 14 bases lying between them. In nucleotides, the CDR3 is TGCGCCAGCAGTTCAGGTCAGGGATTGAACACTGAAGCTTTCTTT. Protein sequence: CASSSGQGLNTEAFF.

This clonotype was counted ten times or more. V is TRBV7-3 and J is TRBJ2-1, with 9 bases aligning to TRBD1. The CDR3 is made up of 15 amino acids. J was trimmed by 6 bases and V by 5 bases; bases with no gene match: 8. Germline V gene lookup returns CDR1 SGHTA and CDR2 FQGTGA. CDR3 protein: CASSPQGATSNEQFF. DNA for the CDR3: TGTGCCAGCAGCCCACAGGGGGCGACGAGCAATGAGCAGTTCTTC. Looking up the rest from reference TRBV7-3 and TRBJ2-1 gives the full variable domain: GAGVSQTPSNKVTEKGKYVELRCDPISGHTALYWYRQSLGQGPEFLIYFQGTGAADDSGLPNDRFFAVRPEGSVSTLKIQRTERGDSAVYLCASSPQGATSNEQFFGPGTRLTVL.

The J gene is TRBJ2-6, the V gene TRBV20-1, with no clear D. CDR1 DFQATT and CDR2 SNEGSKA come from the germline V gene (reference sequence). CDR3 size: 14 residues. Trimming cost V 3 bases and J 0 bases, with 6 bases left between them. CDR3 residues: CSARSLSGANVLTF. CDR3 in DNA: TGCAGTGCTAGGTCCCTCTCTGGGGCCAACGTCCTGACTTTC.

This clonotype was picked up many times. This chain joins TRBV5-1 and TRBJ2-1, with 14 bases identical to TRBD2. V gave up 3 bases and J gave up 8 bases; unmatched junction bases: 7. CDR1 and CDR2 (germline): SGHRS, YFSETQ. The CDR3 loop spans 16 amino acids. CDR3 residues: CASSSGLAGVMDEQFF. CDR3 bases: TGCGCCAGCAGCTCGGGACTAGCGGGAGTTATGGATGAGCAGTTCTTC.

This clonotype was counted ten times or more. The CDR3, as DNA: TGTGCCGACGACTACAGGGACAGGGCCTACGAGCAGTACTTC. As protein: CADDYRDRAYEQYF. The chain employs TRBV24-1 and TRBJ2-7; 9 bases align to TRBD1. The V and J ends lost 12 bases and 2 bases, in that order; junction bases with no gene match: 10. The germline V gene has CDR1 KGHDR and CDR2 SFDVKD. CDR3 length equals 14 residues.

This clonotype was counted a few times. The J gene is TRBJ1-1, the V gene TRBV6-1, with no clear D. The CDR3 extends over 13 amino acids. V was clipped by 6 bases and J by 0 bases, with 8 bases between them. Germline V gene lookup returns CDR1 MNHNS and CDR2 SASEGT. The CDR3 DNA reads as TGTGCCAGCAGGTCCCTCTTGAACACTGAAGCTTTCTTT. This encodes CASRSLLNTEAFF.

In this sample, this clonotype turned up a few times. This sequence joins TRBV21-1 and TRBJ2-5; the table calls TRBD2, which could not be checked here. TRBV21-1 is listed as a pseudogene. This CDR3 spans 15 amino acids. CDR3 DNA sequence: TGTGCCAGCAGCAAAGATATGGGAGGGGAGGAGACCCAGTACTTC. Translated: CASSKDMGGEETQYF.

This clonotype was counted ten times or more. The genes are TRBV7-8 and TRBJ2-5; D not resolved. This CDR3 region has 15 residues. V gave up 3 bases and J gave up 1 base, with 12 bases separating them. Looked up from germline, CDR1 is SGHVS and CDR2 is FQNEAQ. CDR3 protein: CASSLLALPQETQYF. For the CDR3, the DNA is TGTGCCAGCAGCTTGTTAGCTCTACCCCAAGAGACCCAGTACTTC.

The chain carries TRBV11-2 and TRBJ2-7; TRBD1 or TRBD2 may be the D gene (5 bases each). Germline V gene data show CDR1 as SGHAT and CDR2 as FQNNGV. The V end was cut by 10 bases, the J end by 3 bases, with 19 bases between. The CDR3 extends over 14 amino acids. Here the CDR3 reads CATSTGTQGYEQYF. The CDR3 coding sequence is TGTGCCACCTCAACCGGGACGCAAGGCTACGAGCAGTACTTC.

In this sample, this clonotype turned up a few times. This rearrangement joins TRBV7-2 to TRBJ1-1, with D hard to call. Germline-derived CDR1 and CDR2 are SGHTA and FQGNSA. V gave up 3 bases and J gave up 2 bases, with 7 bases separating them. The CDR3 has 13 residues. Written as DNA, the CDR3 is TGTGCCAGCAGCTTCATCTCCAACACTGAAGCTTTCTTT. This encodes CASSFISNTEAFF.

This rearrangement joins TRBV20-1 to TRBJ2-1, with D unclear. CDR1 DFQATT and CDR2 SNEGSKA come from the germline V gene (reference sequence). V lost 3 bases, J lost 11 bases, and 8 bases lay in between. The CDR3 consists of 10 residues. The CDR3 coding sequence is TGCAGTGCTAGTGGGATAAAGCAGTTCTTC. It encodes CSASGIKQFF.